This TCR beta chain was sequenced during a study of cytomegalovirus exposure and HLA in healthy donors. Turning to the study itself: About 77 million unique TCRs from HLA-typed donors made up an early data release.

The PCR contained 60 Vbeta and 13 Jbeta primers. Measured with immunoSEQ multiplex PCR; TCRdb has only the in-frame clones, and not every one. The sample lists roughly 180,000 clones; over 75% were seen once. Whole-study findings and limits: Judged likely to be a sequencing artifact was a cluster of highly shared sequence variants. Researchers reported in a later analysis that a missense DCLRE1C variant was tied to TCR beta V- and J-gene trimming.

About this clone: The antigen remains undetermined.

The J segment lost 6 bases and the V segment lost 5 bases, leaving 3 bases of the junction unmatched. Germline values: CDR1 SEHNR, CDR2 FQNEAQ (reference sequence). This CDR3 is 15 amino acids long. Sequencing was performed on PBMCs. The TCR sequence derives from a man in his fifties or sixties in good health and CMV-seropositive. The chain uses TRBV7-9 and TRBJ2-1; 14 positions agree with TRBD2. CDR3 in amino acids: CASSLGTSGGNEQFF. For the CDR3, the DNA is TGTGCCAGCAGCCTAGGGACTAGCGGGGGCAATGAGCAGTTCTTC. The full variable domain, its missing parts supplied by reference TRBV7-9 and TRBJ2-1, is DTGVSQNPRHKITKRGQNVTFRCDPISEHNRLYWYRQTLGQGPEFLTYFQNEAQLEKSRLLSDRFSAERPKGSFSTLEIQRTEQGDSAMYLCASSLGTSGGNEQFFGPGTRLTVL.